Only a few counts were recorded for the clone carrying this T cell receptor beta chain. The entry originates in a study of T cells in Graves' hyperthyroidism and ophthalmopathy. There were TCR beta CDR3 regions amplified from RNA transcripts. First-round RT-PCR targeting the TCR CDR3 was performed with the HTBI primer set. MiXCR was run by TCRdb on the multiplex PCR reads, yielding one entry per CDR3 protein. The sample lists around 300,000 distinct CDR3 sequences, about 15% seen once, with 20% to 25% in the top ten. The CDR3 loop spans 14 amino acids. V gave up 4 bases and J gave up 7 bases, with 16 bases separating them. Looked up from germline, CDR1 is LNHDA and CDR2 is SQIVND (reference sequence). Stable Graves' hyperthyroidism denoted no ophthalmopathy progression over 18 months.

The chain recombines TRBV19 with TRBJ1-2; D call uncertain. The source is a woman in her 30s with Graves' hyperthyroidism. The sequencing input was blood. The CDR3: CASSTKPDVGGYTF. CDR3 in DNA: TGTGCCAGTAGTACCAAGCCGGATGTTGGTGGCTACACCTTC.